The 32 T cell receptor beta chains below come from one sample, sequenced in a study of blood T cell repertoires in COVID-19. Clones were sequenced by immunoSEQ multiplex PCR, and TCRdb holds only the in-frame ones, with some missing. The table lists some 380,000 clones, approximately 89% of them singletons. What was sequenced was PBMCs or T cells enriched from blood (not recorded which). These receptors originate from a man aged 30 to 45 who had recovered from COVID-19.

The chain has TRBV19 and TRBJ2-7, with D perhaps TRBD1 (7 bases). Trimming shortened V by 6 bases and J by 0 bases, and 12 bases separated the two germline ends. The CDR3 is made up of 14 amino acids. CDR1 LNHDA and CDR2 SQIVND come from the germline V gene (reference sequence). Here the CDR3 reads CASSTGEDSYEQYF. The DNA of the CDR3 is TGTGCCAGTAGCACAGGGGAGGACTCCTACGAGCAGTACTTC.

The CDR3: CASSPGDTGANVLTF. The CDR3 nucleotides are TGCGCCAGCAGCCCGGGAGATACTGGGGCCAACGTCCTGACTTTC. V is TRBV5-1 and J is TRBJ2-6; tentatively, D is TRBD2 (6 bases). V lost 4 bases to trimming and J lost 2 bases, with 10 bases between them. Germline-derived CDR1 and CDR2 are SGHRS and YFSETQ. This CDR3 has 15 amino acids.

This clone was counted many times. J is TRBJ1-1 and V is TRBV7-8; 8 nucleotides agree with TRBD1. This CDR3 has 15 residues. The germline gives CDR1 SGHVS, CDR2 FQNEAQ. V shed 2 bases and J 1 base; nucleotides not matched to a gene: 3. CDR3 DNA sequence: TGTGCCAGCAGCTTACAAGGACAGGGGAACACTGAAGCTTTCTTT. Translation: CASSLQGQGNTEAFF.

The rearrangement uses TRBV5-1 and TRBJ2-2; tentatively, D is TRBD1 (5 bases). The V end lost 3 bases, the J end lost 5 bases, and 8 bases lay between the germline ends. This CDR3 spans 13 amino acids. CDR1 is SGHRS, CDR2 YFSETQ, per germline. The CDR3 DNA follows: TGCGCCAGCAGCTCCAGGGTAACCGGGGAGCTGTTTTTT. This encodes CASSSRVTGELFF.

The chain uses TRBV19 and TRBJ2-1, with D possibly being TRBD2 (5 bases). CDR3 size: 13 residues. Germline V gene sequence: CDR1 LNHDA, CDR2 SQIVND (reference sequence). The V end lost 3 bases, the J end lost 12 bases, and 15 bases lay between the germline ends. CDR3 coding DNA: TGTGCCAGTAGTATGGAGGTCTCCCGGGGGCAGTTCTTC. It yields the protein CASSMEVSRGQFF.

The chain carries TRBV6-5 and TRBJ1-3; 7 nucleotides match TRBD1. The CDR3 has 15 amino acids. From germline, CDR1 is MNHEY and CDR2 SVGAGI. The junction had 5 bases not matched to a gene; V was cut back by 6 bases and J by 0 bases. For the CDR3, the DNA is TGTGCCAGCAGACCGGGACAGAGCTCTGGAAACACCATATATTTT. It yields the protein CASRPGQSSGNTIYF.

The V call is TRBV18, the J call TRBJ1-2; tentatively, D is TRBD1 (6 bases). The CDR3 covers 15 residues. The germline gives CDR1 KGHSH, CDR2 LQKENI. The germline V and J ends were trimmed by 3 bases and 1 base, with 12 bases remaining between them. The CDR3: CASSPGAGDNYGYTF. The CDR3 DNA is TGTGCCAGCTCACCGGGTGCAGGGGATAACTATGGCTACACCTTC.

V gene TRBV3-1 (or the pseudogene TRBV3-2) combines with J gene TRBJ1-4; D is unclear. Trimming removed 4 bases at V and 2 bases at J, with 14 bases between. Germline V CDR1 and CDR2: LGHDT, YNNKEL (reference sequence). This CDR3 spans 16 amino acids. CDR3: CASSPSGAATNEKLFF. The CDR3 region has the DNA TGTGCCAGCAGCCCCTCAGGAGCGGCCACTAATGAAAAACTGTTTTTT.

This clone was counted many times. Written as DNA, the CDR3 is TGTGCCAGCACCCACAGGGGGGTAACCGGGGAGCTGTTTTTT. Residues: CASTHRGVTGELFF. The gene calls are TRBV7-9 and TRBJ2-2; 8 bases are shared with TRBD1. CDR3 length equals 14 residues. The V and J ends lost 7 bases and 5 bases, in that order; junction bases with no gene match: 6. Germline lookup yields CDR1 SEHNR and CDR2 FQNEAQ (reference sequence).

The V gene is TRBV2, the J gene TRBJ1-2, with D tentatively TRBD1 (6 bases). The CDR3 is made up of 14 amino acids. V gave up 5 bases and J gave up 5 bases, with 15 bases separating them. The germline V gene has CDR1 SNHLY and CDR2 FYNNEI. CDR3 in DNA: TGTGCCAGCAGTCAGGTGGTAGGGACATATGGCTACACCTTC. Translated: CASSQVVGTYGYTF.

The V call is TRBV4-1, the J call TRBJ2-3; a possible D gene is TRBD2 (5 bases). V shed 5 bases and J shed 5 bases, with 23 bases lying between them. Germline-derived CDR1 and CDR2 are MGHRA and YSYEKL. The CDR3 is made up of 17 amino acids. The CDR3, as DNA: TGCGCCAGCAGCGCAACGACTCGGCGGGCGGTGAGAGATACGCAGTATTTT. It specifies CASSATTRRAVRDTQYF.

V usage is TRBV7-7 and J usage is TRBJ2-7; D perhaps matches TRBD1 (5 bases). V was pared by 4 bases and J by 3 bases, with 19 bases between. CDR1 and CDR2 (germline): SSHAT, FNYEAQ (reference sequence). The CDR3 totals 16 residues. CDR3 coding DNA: TGTGCCAGCAGCTCAGGATGGACCAGGGTGTTCTACGAGCAGTACTTC. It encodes CASSSGWTRVFYEQYF.

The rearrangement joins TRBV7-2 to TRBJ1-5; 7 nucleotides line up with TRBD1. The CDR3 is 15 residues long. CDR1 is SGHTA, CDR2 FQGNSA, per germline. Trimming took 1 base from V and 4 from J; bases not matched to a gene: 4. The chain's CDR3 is CASSLDRGGNQPQHF. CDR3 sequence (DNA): TGTGCCAGCAGCTTAGACAGGGGAGGTAATCAGCCCCAGCATTTT.

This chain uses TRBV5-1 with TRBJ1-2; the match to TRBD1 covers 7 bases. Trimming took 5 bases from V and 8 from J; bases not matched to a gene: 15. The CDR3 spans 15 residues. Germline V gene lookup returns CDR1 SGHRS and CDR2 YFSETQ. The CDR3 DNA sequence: TGCGCCAGCAGTTTAGCCTCGACAGGGAGCGGCGGCTACACCTTC. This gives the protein CASSLASTGSGGYTF. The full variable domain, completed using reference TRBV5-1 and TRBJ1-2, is KAGVTQTPRYLIKTRGQQVTLSCSPISGHRSVSWYQQTPGQGLQFLFEYFSETQRNKGNFPGRFSGRQFSNSRSEMNVSTLELGDSALYLCASSLASTGSGGYTFGSGTRLTVV.

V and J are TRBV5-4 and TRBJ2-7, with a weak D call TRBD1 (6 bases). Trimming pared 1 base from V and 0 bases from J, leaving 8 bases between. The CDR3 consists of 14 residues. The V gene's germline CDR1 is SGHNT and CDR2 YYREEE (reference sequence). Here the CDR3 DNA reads TGTGCCAGCAGCTTGAGGGACATCTCCTACGAGCAGTACTTC. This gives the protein CASSLRDISYEQYF.

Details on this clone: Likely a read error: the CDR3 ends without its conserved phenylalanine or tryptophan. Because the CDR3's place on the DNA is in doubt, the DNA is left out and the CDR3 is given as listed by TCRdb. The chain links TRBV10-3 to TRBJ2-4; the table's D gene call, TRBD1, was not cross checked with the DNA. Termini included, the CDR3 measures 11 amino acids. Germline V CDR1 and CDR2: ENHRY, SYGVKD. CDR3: CATGTGPQLFV.

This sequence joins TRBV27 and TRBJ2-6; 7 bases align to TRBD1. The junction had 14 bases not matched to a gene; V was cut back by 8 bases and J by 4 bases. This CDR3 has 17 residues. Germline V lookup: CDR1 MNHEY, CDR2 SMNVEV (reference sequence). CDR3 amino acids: CASARGRGNSGANVLTF. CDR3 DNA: TGTGCCAGCGCCCGGGGCAGGGGGAATTCGGGGGCCAACGTCCTGACTTTC.

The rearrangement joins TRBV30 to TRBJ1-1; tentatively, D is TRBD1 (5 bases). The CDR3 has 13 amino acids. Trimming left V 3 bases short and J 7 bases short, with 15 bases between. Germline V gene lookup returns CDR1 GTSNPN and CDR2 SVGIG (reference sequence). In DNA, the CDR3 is TGTGCCTGGAGCGTCAGGCAGGGTGATGAAGCTTTCTTT. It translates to CAWSVRQGDEAFF.

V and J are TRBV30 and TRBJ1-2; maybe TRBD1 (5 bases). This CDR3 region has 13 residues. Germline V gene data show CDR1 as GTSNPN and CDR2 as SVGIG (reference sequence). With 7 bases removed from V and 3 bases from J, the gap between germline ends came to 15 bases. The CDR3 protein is CASPRQSDYGYTF. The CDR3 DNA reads TGTGCCTCCCCCCGACAGTCGGACTATGGCTACACCTTC.

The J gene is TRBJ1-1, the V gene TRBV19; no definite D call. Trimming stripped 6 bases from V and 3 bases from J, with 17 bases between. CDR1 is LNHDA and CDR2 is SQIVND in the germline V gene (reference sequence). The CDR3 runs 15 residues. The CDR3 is CASRAQEAAYTEAFF. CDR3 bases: TGTGCCAGTAGGGCTCAGGAGGCGGCCTACACTGAAGCTTTCTTT.

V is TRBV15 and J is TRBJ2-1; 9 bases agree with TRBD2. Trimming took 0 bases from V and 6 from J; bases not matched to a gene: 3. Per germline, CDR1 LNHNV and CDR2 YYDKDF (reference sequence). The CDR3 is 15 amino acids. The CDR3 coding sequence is TGTGCCACCAGCAGAGAAGCGGGGGGTGCCAATGAGCAGTTCTTC. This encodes CATSREAGGANEQFF.

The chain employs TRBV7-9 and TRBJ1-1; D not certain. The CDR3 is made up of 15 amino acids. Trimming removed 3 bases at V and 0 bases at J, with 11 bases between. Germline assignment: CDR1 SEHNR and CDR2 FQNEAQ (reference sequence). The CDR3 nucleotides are TGTGCCAGCAGCTTTCCCGTCGGAGTGAACACTGAAGCTTTCTTT. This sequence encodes CASSFPVGVNTEAFF.

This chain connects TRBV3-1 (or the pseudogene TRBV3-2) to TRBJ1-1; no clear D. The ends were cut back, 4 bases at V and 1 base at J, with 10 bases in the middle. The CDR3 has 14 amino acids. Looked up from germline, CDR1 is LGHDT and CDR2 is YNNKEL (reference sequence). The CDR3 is CASSPVRGNTEAFF. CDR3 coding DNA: TGTGCCAGCAGCCCCGTTAGAGGGAACACTGAAGCTTTCTTT.

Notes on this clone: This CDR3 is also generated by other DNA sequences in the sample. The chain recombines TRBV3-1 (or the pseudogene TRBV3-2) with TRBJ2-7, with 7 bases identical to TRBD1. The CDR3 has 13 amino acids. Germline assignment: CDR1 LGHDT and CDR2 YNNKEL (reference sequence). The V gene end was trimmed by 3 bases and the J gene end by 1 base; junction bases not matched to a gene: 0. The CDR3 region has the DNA TGTGCCAGCAGCCAGACAGGGTCCTACGAGCAGTACTTC. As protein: CASSQTGSYEQYF.

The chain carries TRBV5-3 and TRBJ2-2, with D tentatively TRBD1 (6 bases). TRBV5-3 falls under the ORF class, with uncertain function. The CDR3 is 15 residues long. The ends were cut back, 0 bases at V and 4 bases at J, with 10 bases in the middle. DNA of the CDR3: TGTGCCAGAAGCTTGGTGGGGACAACCACCGGGGAGCTGTTTTTT. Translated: CARSLVGTTTGELFF.

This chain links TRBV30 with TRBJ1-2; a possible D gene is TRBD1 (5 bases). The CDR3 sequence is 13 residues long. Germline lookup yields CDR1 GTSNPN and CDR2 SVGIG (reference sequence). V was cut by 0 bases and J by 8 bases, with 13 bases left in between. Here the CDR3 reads CAWSVLAGQGYTF. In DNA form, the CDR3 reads TGTGCCTGGAGTGTACTGGCAGGGCAAGGCTACACCTTC.

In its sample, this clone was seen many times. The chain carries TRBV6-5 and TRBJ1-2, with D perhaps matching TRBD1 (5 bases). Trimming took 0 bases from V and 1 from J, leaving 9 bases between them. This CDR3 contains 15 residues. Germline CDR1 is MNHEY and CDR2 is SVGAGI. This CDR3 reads CASSYSRGGNYGYTF. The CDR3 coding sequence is TGTGCCAGCAGTTACTCCCGGGGGGGTAACTATGGCTACACCTTC.

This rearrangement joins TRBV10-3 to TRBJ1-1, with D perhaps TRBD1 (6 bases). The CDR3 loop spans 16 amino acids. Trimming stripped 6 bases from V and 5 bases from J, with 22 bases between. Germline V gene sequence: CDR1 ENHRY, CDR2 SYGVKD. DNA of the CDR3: TGTGCCATCAGGAGTCAGGTAGGGGGGGTGAGGACTGAAGCTTTCTTT. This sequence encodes CAIRSQVGGVRTEAFF.

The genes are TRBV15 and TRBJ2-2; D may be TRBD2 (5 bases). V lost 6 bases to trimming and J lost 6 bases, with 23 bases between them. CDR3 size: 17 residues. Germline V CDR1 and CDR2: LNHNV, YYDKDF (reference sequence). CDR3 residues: CATRTTLTTVYPGELFF. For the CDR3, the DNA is TGTGCCACCAGGACTACTTTGACTACAGTGTACCCCGGGGAGCTGTTTTTT.

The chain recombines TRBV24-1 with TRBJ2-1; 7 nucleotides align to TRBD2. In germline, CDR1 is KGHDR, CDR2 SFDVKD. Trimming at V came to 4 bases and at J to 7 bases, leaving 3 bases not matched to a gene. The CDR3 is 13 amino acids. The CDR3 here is CATSEYGGNEQFF. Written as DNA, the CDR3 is TGTGCCACCAGTGAGTACGGGGGGAATGAGCAGTTCTTC.

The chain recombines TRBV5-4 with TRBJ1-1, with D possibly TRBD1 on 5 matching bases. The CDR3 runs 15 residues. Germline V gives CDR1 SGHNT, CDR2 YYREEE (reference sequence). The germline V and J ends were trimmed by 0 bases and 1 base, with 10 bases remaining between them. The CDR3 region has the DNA TGTGCCAGCAGCTTGGTTAGGGGTCGGAACACTGAAGCTTTCTTT. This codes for CASSLVRGRNTEAFF.

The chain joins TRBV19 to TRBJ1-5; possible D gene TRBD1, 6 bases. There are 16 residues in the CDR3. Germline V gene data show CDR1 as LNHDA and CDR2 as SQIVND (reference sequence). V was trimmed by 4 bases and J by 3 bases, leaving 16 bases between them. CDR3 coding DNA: TGTGCCAGTAGTACTAGGACAGTCGGGTCCAATCAGCCCCAGCATTTT. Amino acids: CASSTRTVGSNQPQHF.